This T cell receptor (beta chain) stems from a study of T cell changes during pregnancy in multiple sclerosis. Clones were sequenced by immunoSEQ multiplex PCR, and TCRdb holds only the in-frame ones, with some missing. The sample contains 40,000 to 60,000 clones, roughly 90% of which appear only once. V was clipped by 0 bases and J by 11 bases, with 14 bases between them. The CDR3 loop spans 14 amino acids. CDR1 is SGHAT, CDR2 FQNNGV, per germline. This TCR was recovered from a female donor with multiple sclerosis, enrolled in a pregnancy study. V usage is TRBV11-2 and J usage is TRBJ1-5; D possibly corresponds to TRBD1 (6 bases). Sequenced here: CD8+ T cells from peripheral blood mononuclear cells, sampled in the second trimester of pregnancy. The CDR3 is CASSLDLGGGAQHF. As DNA, the CDR3 is TGTGCCAGCAGCTTAGATCTAGGGGGAGGGGCCCAGCATTTT.